These T cell receptor beta chains were read from a single sample in a study of control samples from healthy donors and cancer patients. TCRdb keeps only in-frame clones here, not all; method: immunoSEQ multiplex PCR. The sample carries over 100,000 clones, around 90% recorded once. Material for sequencing was blood. All receptors derive from a man aged 40-49 years in good health. Each CDR3 is given with its conserved first and last residue. D genes are given only for firm matches. Rows give clone size only sometimes, using once, few, many, or a class for an expanded clone.

>17|TRBV7-9|TRBJ2-4|.|TRBD1
CASSVGQGTRAKNIQYF
TGTGCCAGCAGCGTGGGACAGGGGACCCGGGCCAAAAACATTCAGTACTTC
>15|TRBV29-1|TRBJ1-3|.|.
CSAQGQSGSGNTIYF
TGCAGCGCTCAAGGACAGTCAGGCTCTGGAAACACCATATATTTT
>15|TRBV7-6|TRBJ2-7|.|.
CASSLAASGGREQYF
TGTGCCAGCAGCTTGGCCGCCTCAGGAGGACGCGAGCAGTACTTC
>16|TRBV18|TRBJ2-1|.|TRBD1
CASSPLGQGGQNEQFF
TGTGCCAGCTCACCACTGGGACAGGGAGGTCAAAATGAGCAGTTCTTC
>14|TRBV5-4|TRBJ2-7|.|.
CASSLDAGPYEQYF
TGTGCCAGCAGCTTGGATGCGGGCCCCTACGAGCAGTACTTC
>14|TRBV3-1/TRBV3-2|TRBJ2-7|.|.
CASSPMSSAYEQYF
TGTGCCAGCAGCCCGATGTCTAGCGCGTACGAGCAGTACTTC
>15|TRBV5-1|TRBJ1-1|.|.
CASSPRVDLNTEAFF
TGCGCCAGCAGTCCCCGGGTGGACCTGAACACTGAAGCTTTCTTT
>16|TRBV5-4|TRBJ2-7|.|TRBD2
CASSRPGSGGAYEQYF
TGTGCCAGCAGCCGGCCGGGTAGCGGGGGGGCATACGAGCAGTACTTC
>14|TRBV10-1|TRBJ2-7|.|.
CASSESTFPYEQYF
TGCGCCAGCAGTGAGTCGACTTTCCCCTACGAGCAGTACTTC
>12|TRBV28|TRBJ2-7|.|.
CASNTGAKEQYF
TGTGCCAGCAATACGGGGGCAAAAGAGCAGTACTTC
>17|TRBV6-1|TRBJ1-6|.|.
CASSEFYWQTDNSPLHF
TGTGCCAGCAGTGAGTTTTATTGGCAGACAGATAATTCACCCCTCCACTTT
>14|TRBV7-3|TRBJ2-3|once|.
CASSRTGFTDTQYF
TGTGCCAGCAGCCGAACGGGCTTTACAGATACGCAGTATTTT
>16|TRBV7-3|TRBJ2-5|once|TRBD2
CASSLGLAGTQETQYF
TGTGCCAGCAGCCTCGGACTAGCGGGGACTCAAGAGACCCAGTACTTC
>12|TRBV19|TRBJ1-2|.|.
CASTLTGYGYTF
TGTGCCAGTACCTTGACGGGCTATGGCTACACCTTC
>14|TRBV5-1|TRBJ2-7|.|.
CASTLAGKSYEQYF
TGCGCCAGCACTCTTGCGGGGAAATCCTACGAGCAGTACTTC